This T cell receptor beta chain was recovered during a study of regulatory T cells in long-lasting Graves disease. Arm-PCR with iRepertoire HTBI primers amplified the CDR3 regions for these TCR beta libraries. TCRdb called the multiplex PCR reads again in MiXCR, with one record for every CDR3 protein. The table records 350,000 to 500,000 distinct CDR3 sequences, about 17% of them present only once. Findings of the study overall: Public clonotype sharing was higher in persistent than newly diagnosed patients.

This clonotype was seen repeatedly, ten times or more. What it binds is unknown. Time point in this sample: newly diagnosed GD, antithyroid drugs for less than 3 months. PBMCs provided the RNA from which the TCR library was made. Enrollment of patients was through an endocrinology department in Xi'an, China. The same sample was also studied in work on T cells in Graves' hyperthyroidism and ophthalmopathy. Per that study: HTBI primers were employed in a first-round RT-PCR of the TCR CDR3.

The material was peripheral blood mononuclear cells (PBMCs), obtained at new diagnosis, from a patient treated with antithyroid drugs. This sequence was found in a woman in her 30s with Graves disease.

The CDR3 loop is CASSTGARRPSLTHTDTQYF. In DNA form, the CDR3 reads TGTGCCAGCAGTACCGGGGCGCGACGTCCATCTTTGACGCACACAGATACGCAGTATTTT. This chain links TRBV6-2 or TRBV6-3 with TRBJ2-3; D assignment may be TRBD1 or TRBD2 (5 bases each). With 5 bases removed from V and 2 bases from J, the gap between germline ends came to 29 bases. The CDR3 is 20 amino acids. In germline, CDR1 is MNHEY, CDR2 SVGEGT.